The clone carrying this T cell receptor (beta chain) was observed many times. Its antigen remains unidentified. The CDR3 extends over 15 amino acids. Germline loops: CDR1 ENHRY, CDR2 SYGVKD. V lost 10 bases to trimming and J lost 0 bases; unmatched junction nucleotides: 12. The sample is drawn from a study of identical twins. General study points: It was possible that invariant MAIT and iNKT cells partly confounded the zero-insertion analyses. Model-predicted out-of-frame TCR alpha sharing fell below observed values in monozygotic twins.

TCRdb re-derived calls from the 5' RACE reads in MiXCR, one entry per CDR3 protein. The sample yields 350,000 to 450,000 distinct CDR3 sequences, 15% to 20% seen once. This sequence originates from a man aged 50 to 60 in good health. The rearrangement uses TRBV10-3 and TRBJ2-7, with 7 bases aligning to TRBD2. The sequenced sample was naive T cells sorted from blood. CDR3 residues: CATVPGRESSYEQYF. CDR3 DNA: TGTGCCACCGTCCCCGGGCGGGAGAGCTCCTACGAGCAGTACTTC.